This entry lists 24 T cell receptor beta chains sequenced from one sample in a study of long-term antiretroviral therapy in people with HIV. Run at survey level, the immunoSEQ assay was version v3.0. TCRdb's copy holds only in-frame clones and misses some; the assay was immunoSEQ multiplex PCR. The sample gives fewer than 35,000 clones, about 80% of which show up once; 7.9% is in the top ten. Sample: unsorted PBMCs, taken 0.4 years before starting antiretroviral therapy. The source is a man younger than 30 with HIV.

The genes are TRBV28 and TRBJ1-2, with a possible D match to TRBD1 (5 bases). Germline V lookup: CDR1 MDHEN, CDR2 SYDVKM. The CDR3 loop spans 14 amino acids. The V gene lost 9 bases and the J gene lost 0 bases, with 14 bases spanning the gap. CDR3 sequence: CASDPEGANYGYTF. CDR3 sequence (DNA): TGTGCCAGTGACCCCGAAGGGGCTAACTATGGCTACACCTTC.

The CDR3 sequence is CASSLRTEIEAFF. In nucleotides, the CDR3 is TGTGCCAGCAGCCTAAGGACAGAGATTGAAGCTTTCTTT. The chain combines TRBV5-5 with TRBJ1-1; D may be TRBD1 (6 bases). V was clipped by 4 bases and J by 7 bases, with 14 bases between them. In germline, CDR1 is SGHKS, CDR2 YYEKEE (reference sequence). The CDR3 length is 13 residues.

The rearrangement joins TRBV5-1 to TRBJ2-2, with TRBD1 matching 9 bases. In germline, CDR1 is SGHRS, CDR2 YFSETQ. J lost 4 bases, V lost 4 bases, and 5 bases had no gene match. The CDR3 runs to 15 residues. Here the CDR3 reads CASSTGQGSTGELFF. The CDR3 DNA is TGCGCCAGCAGCACCGGACAGGGGTCCACCGGGGAGCTGTTTTTT.

The chain combines TRBV6-1 with TRBJ1-2, with no clear D. This CDR3 has 15 residues. Germline loops: CDR1 MNHNS, CDR2 SASEGT. V was shortened by 1 base and J by 4 bases, with 13 bases between the two germline ends. The CDR3 DNA sequence: TGTGCCAGCAGTGAAGATGAGGGAAGGGTCTATGGCTACACCTTC. Amino acid sequence: CASSEDEGRVYGYTF.

The chain combines TRBV11-2 with TRBJ1-1; a weak D match, TRBD1 (5 bases). Germline V gene sequence: CDR1 SGHAT, CDR2 FQNNGV. V lost 3 bases and J 4 bases, leaving 12 bases between the germline ends. This CDR3 region has 14 residues. Here the CDR3 reads CASSFQGAPTEAFF. The CDR3 nucleotides are TGTGCCAGCAGCTTCCAAGGGGCGCCCACTGAAGCTTTCTTT.

This chain links TRBV4-2 with TRBJ1-3; D is possibly TRBD1 (5 bases). Per germline, CDR1 LGHNA and CDR2 YNFKEQ. The CDR3 consists of 13 residues. V was clipped by 4 bases and J by 6 bases, with 10 bases between them. CDR3: CASSPTDSNTIYF. CDR3 coding DNA: TGTGCCAGCAGCCCGACAGACTCAAACACCATATATTTT.

This clone is labeled as medium-sized. The rearrangement uses TRBV9 and TRBJ2-7, with D possibly TRBD2 on 6 matching bases. Germline loops: CDR1 SGDLS, CDR2 YYNGEE. Deletions cut 7 bases from V and 6 bases from J, with 8 bases between. The CDR3 runs to 10 residues. The CDR3 DNA reads TGTGCCAGCGGGGGAGGCGAGCAGTACTTC. It is translated as CASGGGEQYF.

The chain couples TRBV19 to TRBJ1-1; D is unclear. In germline, CDR1 is LNHDA, CDR2 SQIVND (reference sequence). The CDR3 runs 12 residues. V shed 9 bases and J shed 1 base, with 9 bases lying between them. CDR3 in DNA: TGTGCCAGCTCGGGTTCGAACACTGAAGCTTTCTTT. This codes for CASSGSNTEAFF.

The chain has TRBV19 and TRBJ2-2; 8 bases line up with TRBD1. In germline, CDR1 is LNHDA, CDR2 SQIVND (reference sequence). CDR3 length equals 15 residues. V lost 3 bases to trimming and J lost 1 base; unmatched junction nucleotides: 1. The CDR3 DNA follows: TGTGCCAGTAGTATGGGACAGGTGAACACCGGGGAGCTGTTTTTT. The encoded protein is CASSMGQVNTGELFF.

Here the CDR3 reads CASSESREWNTEAFF. CDR3 DNA sequence: TGCGCCAGCAGTGAGTCCAGGGAGTGGAACACTGAAGCTTTCTTT. J is TRBJ1-1 and V is TRBV10-1; weak D call: TRBD1 (5 bases). V gave up 0 bases and J gave up 1 base, with 9 bases separating them. CDR3 length: 15 residues. Germline CDR1 and CDR2: WNHNN and SYGVQD (reference sequence).

V and J are TRBV7-2 and TRBJ2-7; D is unresolved. V gave up 9 bases and J gave up 1 base, with 16 bases separating them. The CDR3 extends over 14 amino acids. Looked up from germline, CDR1 is SGHTA and CDR2 is FQGNSA. Here the CDR3 DNA reads TGTGCCAGTTTGACGAGCTACACATCCTACGAGCAGTACTTC. Protein sequence: CASLTSYTSYEQYF.

This chain connects TRBV9 to TRBJ2-7; D remains unclear. V lost 0 bases, J lost 3 bases, and 7 bases lay in between. CDR3 length: 13 amino acids. Germline V gene data show CDR1 as SGDLS and CDR2 as YYNGEE. CDR3 nucleotide sequence: TGTGCCAGCAGCGTAGCTGATTACTACGAGCAGTACTTC. As protein: CASSVADYYEQYF.

This clone appeared a single time. The V gene is TRBV4-3, the J gene TRBJ2-1; 10 bases are shared with TRBD2. The V and J ends lost 0 bases and 9 bases, in that order; junction bases with no gene match: 8. The CDR3 runs to 16 residues. CDR1 and CDR2 from the germline V gene are LGHNA and YSLEER. CDR3 DNA sequence: TGCGCCAGCAGCCAAGATTCTAGCGGGAGACGAGGTGAGCAGTTCTTC. It translates to CASSQDSSGRRGEQFF.

This clone has only a few counts. V is TRBV4-1 and J is TRBJ1-5; the D is unclear. V lost 4 bases and J lost 3, with 10 bases in between. Germline CDR1 and CDR2: MGHRA and YSYEKL. CDR3 length: 14 residues. DNA of the CDR3: TGCGCCAGCAGCCCAAACCTGTTCAATCAGCCCCAGCATTTT. As protein: CASSPNLFNQPQHF.

The CDR3 coding sequence is TGTGCCAGCAGCAAAGTGGGGACACCACGGGTGTACTTC. Protein sequence: CASSKVGTPRVYF. The rearrangement uses TRBV21-1 and TRBJ2-7; TRBD1 is taken as the D call from the table, unchecked against the DNA. TRBV21-1 is designated a pseudogene. This CDR3 region has 13 residues.

J is TRBJ2-5 and V is TRBV5-5; 7 bases map to TRBD1. The J call may be incorrect, as the DNA end agrees better with TRBJ2-7. CDR3 length equals 14 residues. Germline V lookup: CDR1 SGHKS, CDR2 YYEKEE (reference sequence). The CDR3 region is CASRARDSSYEQYF. As DNA, the CDR3 is TGTGCCAGCAGGGCTAGGGACAGCTCCTACGAGCAGTACTTC.

This chain links TRBV6-1 with TRBJ2-7; no reliable D call. CDR3 length: 10 amino acids. From germline, CDR1 is MNHNS and CDR2 SASEGT. The V gene lost 8 bases and the J gene lost 6 bases, with 8 bases spanning the gap. This chain's CDR3 is CASLRSEQYF. The CDR3 DNA reads TGTGCCAGCTTGAGATCCGAGCAGTACTTC.

The V gene is TRBV28, the J gene TRBJ2-3; no clear D gene. The V end lost 8 bases, the J end lost 11 bases, and 23 bases lay between the germline ends. The CDR3 runs to 14 residues. Germline V gene lookup returns CDR1 MDHEN and CDR2 SYDVKM. The CDR3: CASEATRRTKGQYF. The CDR3 coding sequence is TGTGCCAGCGAGGCTACCAGACGAACGAAGGGGCAGTATTTT.

CDR3 nucleotides: TGTGCCAGCAGCGTACAGGGGGCAGCTTATTACGAGCAGTACTTC. Its protein is CASSVQGAAYYEQYF. The rearrangement uses TRBV7-2 and TRBJ2-7, with 9 bases matching TRBD1. The V segment lost 5 bases and the J segment 4 bases; nucleotides outside the gene matches: 9. The length of the CDR3 is 15 residues. In germline, CDR1 is SGHTA, CDR2 FQGNSA.

This clone was seen a single time. V is TRBV6-6 and J is TRBJ2-2, with a weak D call TRBD2 (5 bases). Germline loops: CDR1 MNHNY, CDR2 SVGAGI (reference sequence). The V end lost 6 bases, the J end lost 0 bases, and 11 bases lay between the germline ends. The CDR3 is 15 amino acids. For the CDR3, the DNA is TGTGCCAGCAGCCTTTTGCGGGCGAACACCGGGGAGCTGTTTTTT. Translating it yields CASSLLRANTGELFF.

This chain connects TRBV29-1 to TRBJ2-1, with unresolved D. Deletions cut 0 bases from V and 4 bases from J, with 13 bases between. The CDR3 contains 15 residues. The germline V gene encodes CDR1 SQVTM and CDR2 ANQGSEA. The CDR3 reads CSVEETWSAYNEQFF. The CDR3 region has the DNA TGCAGCGTTGAAGAAACATGGTCGGCATACAATGAGCAGTTCTTC.

The gene calls are TRBV28 and TRBJ1-5; unclear D gene. This CDR3 is 14 amino acids long. CDR1 is MDHEN and CDR2 is SYDVKM in the germline V gene. Trimming left V 6 bases short and J 2 bases short, with 11 bases between. The CDR3 spells CASSRSEGNQPQHF. The DNA for the CDR3 is TGTGCCAGCAGCCGATCAGAAGGCAATCAGCCCCAGCATTTT.

Relative to its sample, this clone is large. This rearrangement joins TRBV7-2 to TRBJ2-5, with 9 bases lining up with TRBD2. Germline CDR1 is SGHTA and CDR2 is FQGNSA. With 4 bases clipped from V and 5 bases from J, the junction kept 11 bases outside the gene matches. CDR3 length equals 16 residues. CDR3 sequence (DNA): TGTGCCAGCAGCTACGGTTTGGCGGGAGGGCCTGAGACCCAGTACTTC. Encoded protein: CASSYGLAGGPETQYF. Using reference TRBV7-2 and TRBJ2-5 for the parts outside the CDR3, the full variable domain is GAGVSQSPSNKVTEKGKDVELRCDPISGHTALYWYRQSLGQGLEFLIYFQGNSAPDKSGLPSDRFSAERTGGSVSTLTIQRTQQEDSAVYLCASSYGLAGGPETQYFGPGTRLLVL.

The genes are TRBV6-1 and TRBJ2-3; D possibly corresponds to TRBD2 (5 bases). The CDR3 consists of 13 residues. Germline CDR1 is MNHNS and CDR2 is SASEGT. Trimming left V 6 bases short and J 5 bases short, with 12 bases between. DNA for the CDR3: TGTGCCAGCAGGTCCGGGAACCGAGATACGCAGTATTTT. Translation: CASRSGNRDTQYF.